This TCR beta chain was profiled in a study of cytomegalovirus exposure and HLA in healthy donors. Points from the study as a whole: Later analysis showed TCR association rates varying by HLA locus, highest for DRB1 and lowest for HLA-C. Earlier analysis looked at TCR beta V segments, and most were productive about 90% or about 30% of the time.

Germline assignment: CDR1 SGHVS and CDR2 FQNEAQ. The CDR3 is 17 residues long. V trimming: 2 bases; J trimming: 0 bases; junction bases outside the gene matches: 9. A note on this clone: The antigen remains unidentified.

It was with 60 Vbeta and 13 Jbeta primers that the PCR ran. TCRdb's table, derived via immunoSEQ multiplex PCR, lists solely in-frame clones and lacks some. Of roughly 100,000 clones in the sample, roughly 80% are singletons; the top ten hold 3.5% to 4%. The sample consisted of PBMCs. The TCR sequence derives from a man between 60 and 70 years old in good health and CMV-seronegative. This chain connects TRBV7-8 to TRBJ1-1; 7 nucleotides line up with TRBD1. The CDR3 region is CASSLSAGGLMNTEAFF. The CDR3, as DNA: TGTGCCAGCAGCTTAAGCGCAGGGGGGTTAATGAACACTGAAGCTTTCTTT.